This entry is about one T cell receptor beta chain. The sample comes from a study of blood T cell repertoires in COVID-19. The wider study: Collection of acute and convalescent COVID-19 samples took place in the United States, Italy and Spain. The cDNA or gDNA used as material had been derived from T cells, B-cell-depleted T cells, or PBMCs.

In the study's own analysis: Quantification of nucleated cells was approximated via reference gene primer amplification. The table came from immunoSEQ multiplex PCR; TCRdb's copy has only in-frame clones and leaves some out. V, J and clone size are those of that table, while D and trimming were read from the DNA. The repertoire holds about 17,000 clones, with 77% as singletons. The Seattle patients, enrolled during active infection, were followed longitudinally. The V end lost 0 bases, the J end lost 4 bases, and 9 bases lay between the germline ends. CDR1 SGHAT and CDR2 FQNNGV come from the germline V gene. The CDR3 loop spans 15 amino acids.

V and J are TRBV11-2 and TRBJ1-4; D gene uncertain. The TCR sequence derives from a man in his 70s with COVID-19, enrolled during active disease. Sequenced sample: peripheral blood. The CDR3 sequence: CASSLELSVNEKLFF. The CDR3 DNA follows: TGTGCCAGCAGCTTAGAACTCAGCGTTAATGAAAAACTGTTTTTT.